This T cell receptor beta chain was identified in a study of PD-1 blockade in classical Hodgkin lymphoma. Method: immunoSEQ multiplex PCR; TCRdb's copy keeps in-frame clones and lacks some. Of some 100,000 clones listed, under 95% are singletons. Specified time point: cycle 4 day 1 (C4D1), after more than five weeks of nivolumab. Brentuximab vedotin exposure varied among the patients, all of whom had relapsed after autologous stem cell transplantation. Points on this clone: As yet, its antigen is unknown.

Germline V gives CDR1 GTSNPN, CDR2 SVGIG (reference sequence). The V and J ends lost 0 bases and 0 bases, in that order; junction bases with no gene match: 12. The CDR3 length is 20 residues. Overall study results and limits: Similar baseline diversity was found in complete responders and newly diagnosed patients.

J is TRBJ2-1 and V is TRBV30; the match to TRBD2 covers 12 bases. This clonotype was obtained from a human donor with classical Hodgkin lymphoma. Sequencing used peripheral blood mononuclear cells (PBMCs), obtained before the fourth cycle of nivolumab. CDR3 in amino acids: CAWSVRRRLAGAYSYNEQFF. In nucleotides, the CDR3 is TGTGCCTGGAGTGTACGTCGCAGACTAGCGGGAGCGTACTCCTACAATGAGCAGTTCTTC.